A single TCR beta chain is shown here with its context. Its antigen is unidentified. The data were taken from a study of cytotoxic CD8 clonotypes in ibrutinib-treated CLL. For the study at large: The study included roughly 10 relapsed/refractory and under 16 treatment-naive patients; about 18 had IGHV unmutated disease. Partial response was seen in 25 or so patients and complete response in 2; after median roughly six years, around 15 stayed remitted, about 12 progressed. Treatment had run for a median roughly 12 months, range 6 to 36, when response samples were taken. Overall study results and limits: Clonality rose at ibrutinib response and fell back toward baseline at progression.

Germline V gene lookup returns CDR1 SGHVS and CDR2 FNYEAQ. This CDR3 is 16 amino acids long. V lost 7 bases and J lost 2; bases outside the gene matches: 12. Method: immunoSEQ multiplex PCR; TCRdb's copy keeps in-frame clones and lacks some. This table has about 150,000 clones, 70% to 80% appearing once. This TCR came from a human donor with chronic lymphocytic leukemia. This chain uses TRBV7-6 with TRBJ2-5, with 8 bases lining up with TRBD1. Here the sequenced sample was PBMCs, taken after 24 months of ibrutinib treatment. This CDR3 reads CASTPHIGTGQETQYF. The CDR3 DNA follows: TGTGCCAGCACCCCACATATTGGGACAGGTCAAGAGACCCAGTACTTC.